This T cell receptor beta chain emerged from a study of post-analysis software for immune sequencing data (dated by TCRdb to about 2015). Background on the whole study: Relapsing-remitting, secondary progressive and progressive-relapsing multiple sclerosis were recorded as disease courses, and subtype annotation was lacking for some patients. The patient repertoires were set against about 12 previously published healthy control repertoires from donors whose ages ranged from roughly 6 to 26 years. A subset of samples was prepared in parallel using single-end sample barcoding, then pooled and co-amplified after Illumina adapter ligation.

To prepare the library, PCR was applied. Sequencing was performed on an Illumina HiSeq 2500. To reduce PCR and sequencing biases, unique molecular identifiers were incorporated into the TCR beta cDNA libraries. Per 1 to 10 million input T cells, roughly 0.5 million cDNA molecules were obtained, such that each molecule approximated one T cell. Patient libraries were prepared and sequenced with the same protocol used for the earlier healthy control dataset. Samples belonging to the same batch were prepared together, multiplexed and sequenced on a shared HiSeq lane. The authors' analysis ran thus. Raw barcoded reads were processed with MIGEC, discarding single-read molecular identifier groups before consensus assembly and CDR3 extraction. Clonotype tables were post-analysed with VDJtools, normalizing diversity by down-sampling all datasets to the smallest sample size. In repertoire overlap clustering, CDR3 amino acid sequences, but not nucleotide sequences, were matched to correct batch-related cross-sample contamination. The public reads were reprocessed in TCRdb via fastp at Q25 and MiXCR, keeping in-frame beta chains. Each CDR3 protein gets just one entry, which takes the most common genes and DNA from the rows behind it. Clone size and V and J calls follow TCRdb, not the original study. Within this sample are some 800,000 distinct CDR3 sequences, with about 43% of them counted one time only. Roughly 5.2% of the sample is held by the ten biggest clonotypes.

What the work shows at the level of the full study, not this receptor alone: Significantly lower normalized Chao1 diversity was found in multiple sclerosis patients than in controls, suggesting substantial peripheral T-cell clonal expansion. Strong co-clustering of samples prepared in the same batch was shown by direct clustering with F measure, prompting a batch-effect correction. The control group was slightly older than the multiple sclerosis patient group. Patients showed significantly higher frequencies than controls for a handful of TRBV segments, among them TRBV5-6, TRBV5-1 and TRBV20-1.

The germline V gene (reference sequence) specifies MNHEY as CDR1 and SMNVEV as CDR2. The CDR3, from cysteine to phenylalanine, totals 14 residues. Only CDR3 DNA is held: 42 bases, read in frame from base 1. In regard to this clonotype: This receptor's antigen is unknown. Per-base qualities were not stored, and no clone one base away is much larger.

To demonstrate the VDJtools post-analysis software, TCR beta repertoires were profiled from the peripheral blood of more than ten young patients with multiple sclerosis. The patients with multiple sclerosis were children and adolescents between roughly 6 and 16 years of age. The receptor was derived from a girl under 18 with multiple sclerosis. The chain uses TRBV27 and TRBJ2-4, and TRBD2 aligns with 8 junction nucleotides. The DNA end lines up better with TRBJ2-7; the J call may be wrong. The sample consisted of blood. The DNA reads TGTGCCAGCAGTTTGGGACTAGAGGGGCTCGAGCAGTACTTC. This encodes CASSLGLEGLEQYF.